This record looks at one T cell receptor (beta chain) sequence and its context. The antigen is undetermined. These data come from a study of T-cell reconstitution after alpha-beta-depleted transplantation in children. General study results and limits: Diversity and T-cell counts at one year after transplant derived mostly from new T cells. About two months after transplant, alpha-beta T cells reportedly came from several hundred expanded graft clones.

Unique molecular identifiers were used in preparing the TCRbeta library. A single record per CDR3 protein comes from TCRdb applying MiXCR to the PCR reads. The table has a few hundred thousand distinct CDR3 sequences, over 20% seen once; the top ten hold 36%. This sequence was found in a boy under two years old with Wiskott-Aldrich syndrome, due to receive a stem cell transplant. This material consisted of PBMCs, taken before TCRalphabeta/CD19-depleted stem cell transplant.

CDR3 DNA sequence: TGTGCCAGCAGTTTTGCCGAAAGGGGACTAGCGGTGTGGAATGAGCAGTTCTTC. Residues: CASSFAERGLAVWNEQFF. V gene TRBV27 combines with J gene TRBJ2-1; TRBD2 matches at 11 bases. CDR3 length: 18 amino acids. Germline V gives CDR1 MNHEY, CDR2 SMNVEV (reference sequence). Trimming cost V 3 bases and J 7 bases; bases outside gene matches: 14.